The rows below give T cell receptor beta chains drawn from one sample of a study of Ad26.COV2.S vaccination and SARS-CoV-2 variants. Generated by immunoSEQ multiplex PCR, the TCRdb table keeps only in-frame clones and is missing some. The sample has 300,000 to 400,000 clones, approximately 87% seen once. The sample consisted of peripheral blood, taken in a trial of Ad26.COV2.S vaccine versus placebo. All receptors come from a person between 18 and 65 years old who received the Ad26.COV2.S COVID-19 vaccine or a placebo. CDR3s include the opening cysteine and the closing phenylalanine or tryptophan. The D gene is left open where the match is weak. Expanded clones get a size class; other rows say once, few or many, or leave the size out.

d_gene	abundance	v_gene	j_gene	len	CDR3nt	CDR3aa
NA	NA	TRBV7-6	TRBJ2-1	15	TGTGCCAGCAGCGCCGTTGGGTCCCCAAACAATGAGCAGTTCTTC	CASSAVGSPNNEQFF
TRBD1	NA	TRBV5-1	TRBJ1-1	14	TGCGCCAGCAGCTTAGACAGGGTAACCACTGAAGCTTTCTTT	CASSLDRVTTEAFF
TRBD2	once	TRBV27	TRBJ2-1	16	TGTGCCAGCAGTTTGACATCCGGGAGGGCGGACACTGAGCAGTTCTTC	CASSLTSGRADTEQFF
TRBD1	few	TRBV6-2/TRBV6-3	TRBJ2-1	17	TGTGCCAGCAGTCTACAGAGGGGGCCGAGGTCCTACAATGAGCAGTTCTTC	CASSLQRGPRSYNEQFF
NA	NA	TRBV28	TRBJ2-2	14	TGTGCCAGCAGTTTGGCCAGCAACACCGGGGAGCTGTTTTTT	CASSLASNTGELFF
TRBD1	NA	TRBV3-1/TRBV3-2	TRBJ1-4	14	TGTGCCAGCAGCCAAGGACAGGGTTTCGAAAAACTGTTTTTT	CASSQGQGFEKLFF
NA	NA	TRBV15	TRBJ2-7	16	TGTGCCACCAGCAGAGGAACATCCGCAAACTCCTACGAGCAGTACTTC	CATSRGTSANSYEQYF
TRBD1	few	TRBV5-1	TRBJ1-1	14	TGCGCCAGCAGCTCGGGACAGCCGAACACTGAAGCTTTCTTT	CASSSGQPNTEAFF
NA	NA	TRBV10-1	TRBJ1-5	12	TGCGCCAGCCCCGAGGGAGGGCAGCCCCAGCATTTT	CASPEGGQPQHF
TRBD2	NA	TRBV30	TRBJ2-3	15	TGTGCCTGGAGTTTAGCGGGCCTGGGCACAGATACGCAGTATTTT	CAWSLAGLGTDTQYF
TRBD1	NA	TRBV12-3/TRBV12-4	TRBJ2-5	12	TGTGCCAGCAAAGGGGGCGAGGAGACCCAGTACTTC	CASKGGEETQYF
TRBD1	NA	TRBV6-5	TRBJ1-2	15	TGTGCCAGCAGTCCAGGGGACAGGGACTCCTATGGCTACACCTTC	CASSPGDRDSYGYTF
NA	NA	TRBV19	TRBJ2-1	14	TGTGCCAGTAGGCCATTTCGGACAGTCAATGAGCAGTTCTTC	CASRPFRTVNEQFF
NA	NA	TRBV19	TRBJ2-1	15	TGTGCCAGTAGTATTGGGGCAGGGGTCTACAATGAGCAGTTCTTC	CASSIGAGVYNEQFF
TRBD1	NA	TRBV6-5	TRBJ1-4	14	TGTGCCAGCAGAGTCAGGGGGCAGGGAGAAAAACTGTTTTTT	CASRVRGQGEKLFF
NA	NA	TRBV5-1	TRBJ2-7	15	TGCGCCAGCAGCCCTTGGGGGGGGACAGCCAACGAGCAGTACTTC	CASSPWGGTANEQYF
TRBD1	NA	TRBV4-1	TRBJ1-5	14	TGCGCCAGCAGCCAGCCAGGGGGGGGTCAGCCCCAGCATTTT	CASSQPGGGQPQHF
TRBD2	NA	TRBV29-1	TRBJ2-3	15	TGCAGCGTTAAAAAGGGGCTAGCGGACACAGATACGCAGTATTTT	CSVKKGLADTDTQYF
NA	NA	TRBV5-6	TRBJ2-7	14	TGTGCCAGCAGCTTGAGCGGTAGCACTTACGAGCAGTACTTC	CASSLSGSTYEQYF
TRBD1	NA	TRBV7-9	TRBJ1-5	17	TGTGCCAGCAGCTTAGCCCCGACAGGGGGTCCCAATCAGCCCCAGCATTTT	CASSLAPTGGPNQPQHF
NA	NA	TRBV28	TRBJ1-2	12	TGTGCCAGCAGTTCATACAGCGGGGGCTACACCTTC	CASSSYSGGYTF
NA	NA	TRBV5-5	TRBJ2-2	15	TGTGCCAGCAGCCCCTTCCAGGGACGCACCGGGGAGCTGTTTTTT	CASSPFQGRTGELFF
TRBD1	once	TRBV11-2	TRBJ1-1	19	TGTGCCAGCAGCTTGTTATACATCGGGACAGGGGGACGTCGGGCTGAAGCTTTCTTT	CASSLLYIGTGGRRAEAFF
NA	NA	TRBV2	TRBJ2-4	15	TGTGCCAGCAGTGAAGTTAGGTTAGCCAAAAACATTCAGTACTTC	CASSEVRLAKNIQYF
TRBD2	NA	TRBV7-2	TRBJ2-4	13	TGTGCCAGCAGCCCGGAGGGGAGGGACATTCAGTACTTC	CASSPEGRDIQYF
TRBD1	once	TRBV5-6	TRBJ1-2	13	TGTGCCAGCAGCCTTGACAGGGCCTATGGCTACACCTTC	CASSLDRAYGYTF
NA	NA	TRBV7-2	TRBJ2-3	17	TGTGCCAGCAGCACAGGGACGCGTCGCTCAAGCACAGATACGCAGTATTTT	CASSTGTRRSSTDTQYF
NA	NA	TRBV27	TRBJ2-7	13	TGTGCCAGCAGCGGCGGGTTCTCCTACGAGCAGTACTTC	CASSGGFSYEQYF
TRBD1	NA	TRBV11-2	TRBJ1-1	19	TGTGCCAGCAGCTTATGGAGAATCAGACAGGGAAGGGGAAGCACTGAAGCTTTCTTT	CASSLWRIRQGRGSTEAFF
NA	NA	TRBV2	TRBJ1-1	14	TGTGCCAGCAGTGAAGGGAGACTGAACACTGAAGCTTTCTTT	CASSEGRLNTEAFF
NA	NA	TRBV6-2/TRBV6-3	TRBJ2-1	13	TGTGCCAGCAGTTTCCCTTGGCTCGATGAGCAGTTCTTC	CASSFPWLDEQFF
NA	NA	TRBV5-1	TRBJ2-2	14	TGCGCCAGCTCTGGGGGGTTCGGCACCGGGGAGCTGTTTTTT	CASSGGFGTGELFF
NA	NA	TRBV7-9	TRBJ1-1	15	TGTGCCAGCAGCCGCACCTTGACAGGGAACACTGAAGCTTTCTTT	CASSRTLTGNTEAFF
NA	NA	TRBV5-6	TRBJ1-4	18	TGTGCCAGCAGCTTGGAACGGAGCCGGGACTCGGGAAGGGAAAAACTGTTTTTT	CASSLERSRDSGREKLFF
TRBD2	NA	TRBV6-2/TRBV6-3	TRBJ2-1	15	TGTGCCAGCAGTTACAGAGCGGGAGGTTTAGATGAGCAGTTCTTC	CASSYRAGGLDEQFF
TRBD1	NA	TRBV7-9	TRBJ1-1	17	TGTGCCAGCAGCCAAGTGTGGGGTTCAGGGGGGAACACTGAAGCTTTCTTT	CASSQVWGSGGNTEAFF
NA	NA	TRBV18	TRBJ1-1	15	TGTGCCAGCTCACCAAAGACAGTAACAAACACTGAAGCTTTCTTT	CASSPKTVTNTEAFF
NA	NA	TRBV12-3/TRBV12-4	TRBJ2-6	13	TGTGCCAGCAGTTTTCGAGGGGCCAACGTCCTGACTTTC	CASSFRGANVLTF
NA	NA	TRBV19	TRBJ1-1	15	TGTGCCAGTAGTATTTTAGGGAGGACGGGGACTGAAGCTTTCTTT	CASSILGRTGTEAFF